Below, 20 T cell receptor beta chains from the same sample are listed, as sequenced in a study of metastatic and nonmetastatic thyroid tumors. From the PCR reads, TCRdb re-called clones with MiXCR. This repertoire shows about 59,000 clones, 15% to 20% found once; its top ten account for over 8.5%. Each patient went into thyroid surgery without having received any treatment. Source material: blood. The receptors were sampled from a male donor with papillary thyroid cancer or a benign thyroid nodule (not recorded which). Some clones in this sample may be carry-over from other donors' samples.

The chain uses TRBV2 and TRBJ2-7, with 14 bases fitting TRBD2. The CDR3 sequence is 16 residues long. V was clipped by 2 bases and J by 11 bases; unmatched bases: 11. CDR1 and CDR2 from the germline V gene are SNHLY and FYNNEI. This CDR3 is CASSETGTSGSYEKYV. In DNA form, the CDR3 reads TGTGCCAGCAGTGAAACTGGGACTAGCGGGAGTTATGAGAAGTACGTC.

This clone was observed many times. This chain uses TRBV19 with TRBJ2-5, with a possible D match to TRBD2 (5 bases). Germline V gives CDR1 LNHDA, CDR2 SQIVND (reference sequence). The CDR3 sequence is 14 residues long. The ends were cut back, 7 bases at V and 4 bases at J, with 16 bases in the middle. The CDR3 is CASTQTSTGETQYF. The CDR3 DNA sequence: TGTGCCAGTACCCAAACTAGTACGGGAGAGACCCAGTACTTC.

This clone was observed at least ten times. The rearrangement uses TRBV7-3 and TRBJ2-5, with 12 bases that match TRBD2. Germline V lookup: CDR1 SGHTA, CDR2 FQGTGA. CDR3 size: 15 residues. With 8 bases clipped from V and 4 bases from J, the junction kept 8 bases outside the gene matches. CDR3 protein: CASGSSGGAGETQYF. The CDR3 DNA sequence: TGTGCCAGCGGGTCTAGCGGGGGGGCCGGAGAGACCCAGTACTTC. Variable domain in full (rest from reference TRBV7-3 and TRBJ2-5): GAGVSQTPSNKVTEKGKYVELRCDPISGHTALYWYRQSLGQGPEFLIYFQGTGAADDSGLPNDRFFAVRPEGSVSTLKIQRTERGDSAVYLCASGSSGGAGETQYFGPGTRLLVL.

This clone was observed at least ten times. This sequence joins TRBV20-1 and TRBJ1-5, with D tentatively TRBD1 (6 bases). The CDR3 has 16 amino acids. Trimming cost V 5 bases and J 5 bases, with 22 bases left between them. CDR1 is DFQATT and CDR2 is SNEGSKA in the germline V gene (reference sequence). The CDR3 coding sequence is TGCAGTGCTCCCACCTTTGGCAGGGGTTGGGATCAGCCCCAGCATTTT. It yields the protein CSAPTFGRGWDQPQHF.

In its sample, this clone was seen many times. Here the CDR3 DNA reads TGTGCCAGTAGTACCCCGGGACAGGGGATGGACAATGAGCAGTTCTTC. It translates to CASSTPGQGMDNEQFF. The rearrangement uses TRBV19 and TRBJ2-1, with 10 positions matching TRBD1. This CDR3 spans 16 amino acids. Germline CDR1 and CDR2: LNHDA and SQIVND (reference sequence). V was clipped by 4 bases and J by 5 bases; unmatched bases: 8.

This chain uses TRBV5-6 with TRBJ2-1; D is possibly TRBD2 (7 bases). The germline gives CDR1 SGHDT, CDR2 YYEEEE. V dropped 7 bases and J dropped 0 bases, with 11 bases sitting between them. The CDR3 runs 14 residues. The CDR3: CASGRGNSYNEQFF. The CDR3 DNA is TGTGCCAGCGGGAGGGGGAACTCCTACAATGAGCAGTTCTTC.

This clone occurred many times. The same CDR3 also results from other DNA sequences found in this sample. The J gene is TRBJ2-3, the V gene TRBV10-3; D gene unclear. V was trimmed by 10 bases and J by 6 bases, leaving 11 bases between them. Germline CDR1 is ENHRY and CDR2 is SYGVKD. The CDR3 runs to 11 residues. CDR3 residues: CATATSDTQYF. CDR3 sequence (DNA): TGTGCCACCGCTACTTCGGATACGCAGTATTTT.

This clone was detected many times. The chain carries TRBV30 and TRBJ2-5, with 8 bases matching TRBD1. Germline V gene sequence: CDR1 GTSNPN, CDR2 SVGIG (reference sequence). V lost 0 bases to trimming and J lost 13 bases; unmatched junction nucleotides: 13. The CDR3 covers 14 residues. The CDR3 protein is CAWSVLGQGADPYF. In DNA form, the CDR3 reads TGTGCCTGGAGTGTGTTGGGTCAGGGGGCCGATCCGTACTTC.

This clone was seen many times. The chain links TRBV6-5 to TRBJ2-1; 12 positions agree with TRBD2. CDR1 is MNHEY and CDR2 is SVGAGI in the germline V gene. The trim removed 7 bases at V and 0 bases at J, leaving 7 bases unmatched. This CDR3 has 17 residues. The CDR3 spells CASTPLAGGSSYNEQFF. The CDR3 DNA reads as TGTGCCAGCACCCCCCTAGCGGGAGGGAGCTCCTACAATGAGCAGTTCTTC.

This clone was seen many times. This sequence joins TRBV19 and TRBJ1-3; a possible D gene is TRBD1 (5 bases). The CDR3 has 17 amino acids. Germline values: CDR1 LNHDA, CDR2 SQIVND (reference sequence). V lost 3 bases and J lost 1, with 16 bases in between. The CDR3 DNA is TGTGCCAGTAGTATGGGTCAGGGCGGAGGATCTGGAAACACCATATATTTT. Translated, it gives CASSMGQGGGSGNTIYF. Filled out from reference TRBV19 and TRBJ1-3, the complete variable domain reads DGGITQSPKYLFRKEGQNVTLSCEQNLNHDAMYWYRQDPGQGLRLIYYSQIVNDFQKGDIAEGYSVSREKKESFPLTVTSAQKNPTAFYLCASSMGQGGGSGNTIYFGEGSWLTVV.

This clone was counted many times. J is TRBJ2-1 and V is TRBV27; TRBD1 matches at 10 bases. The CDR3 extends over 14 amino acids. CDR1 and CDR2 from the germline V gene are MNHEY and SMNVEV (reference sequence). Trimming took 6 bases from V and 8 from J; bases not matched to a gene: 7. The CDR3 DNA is TGTGCCAGCAGCATCCGACAGGGGGCGGATGAGCAGTTCTTC. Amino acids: CASSIRQGADEQFF.

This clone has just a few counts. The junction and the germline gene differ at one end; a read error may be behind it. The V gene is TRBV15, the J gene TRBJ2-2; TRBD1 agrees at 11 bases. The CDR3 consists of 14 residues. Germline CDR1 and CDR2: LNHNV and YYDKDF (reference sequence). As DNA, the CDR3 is TGTGCCACCAGGGGACAGGGGGAAACCGTGGAGCTTTTTTTT. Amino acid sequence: CATRGQGETVELFF.

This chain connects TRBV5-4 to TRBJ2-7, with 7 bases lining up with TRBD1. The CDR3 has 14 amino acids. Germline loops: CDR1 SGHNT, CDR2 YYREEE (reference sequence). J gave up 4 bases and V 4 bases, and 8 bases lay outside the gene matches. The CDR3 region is CASSKPGQLYEQYF. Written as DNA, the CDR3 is TGTGCCAGCAGCAAACCGGGACAGCTTTACGAGCAGTACTTC.

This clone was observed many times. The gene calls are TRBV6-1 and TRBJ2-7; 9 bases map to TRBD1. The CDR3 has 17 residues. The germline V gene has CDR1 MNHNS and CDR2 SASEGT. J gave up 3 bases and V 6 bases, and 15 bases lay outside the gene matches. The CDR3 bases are TGTGCCAGCAGGCCCCTTCCGGGACAGGGAATCGACTACGAGCAGTACTTC. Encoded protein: CASRPLPGQGIDYEQYF.

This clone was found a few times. The CDR3 bases are TGTGCCAGCAGTTACAGGTTACGGGACGAGCAGTACTTC. As protein: CASSYRLRDEQYF. The chain joins TRBV6-6 to TRBJ2-7; D is unresolved. This CDR3 is built from 13 residues. The germline CDR1 and CDR2 sequences are MNHNY and SVGAGI (reference sequence). The germline V and J ends were trimmed by 2 bases and 5 bases, with 10 bases remaining between them.

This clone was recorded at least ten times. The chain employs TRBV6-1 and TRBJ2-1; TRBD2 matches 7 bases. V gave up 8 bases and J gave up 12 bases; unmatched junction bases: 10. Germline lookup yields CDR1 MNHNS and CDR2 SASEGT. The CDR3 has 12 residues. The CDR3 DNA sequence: TGTGCCAGCCAGGCGGGAGTTTTTGGGCAGTTCTTC. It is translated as CASQAGVFGQFF.

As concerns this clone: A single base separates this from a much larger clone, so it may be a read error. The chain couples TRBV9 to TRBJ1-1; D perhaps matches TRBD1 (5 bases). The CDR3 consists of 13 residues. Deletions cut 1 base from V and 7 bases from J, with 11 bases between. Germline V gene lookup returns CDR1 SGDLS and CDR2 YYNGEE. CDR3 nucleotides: TGTGCCAGCAGCGTATACCCAGACAGTGAAGCTTTCTTT. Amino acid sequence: CASSVYPDSEAFF.

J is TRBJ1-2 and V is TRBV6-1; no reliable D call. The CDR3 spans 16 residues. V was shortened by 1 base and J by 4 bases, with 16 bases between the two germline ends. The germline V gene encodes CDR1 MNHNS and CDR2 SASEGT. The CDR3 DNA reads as TGTGCCAGCAGTGAAGGGGAGGGTCCCTGCGTCTATGGCTACACCTTC. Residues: CASSEGEGPCVYGYTF.

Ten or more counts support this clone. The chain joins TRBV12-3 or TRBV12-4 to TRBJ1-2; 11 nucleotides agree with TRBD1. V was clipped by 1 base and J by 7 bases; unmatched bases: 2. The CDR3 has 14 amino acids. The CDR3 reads CASSLGTGGSGYTF. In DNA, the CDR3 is TGTGCCAGCAGTTTAGGGACAGGGGGCTCTGGCTACACCTTC.

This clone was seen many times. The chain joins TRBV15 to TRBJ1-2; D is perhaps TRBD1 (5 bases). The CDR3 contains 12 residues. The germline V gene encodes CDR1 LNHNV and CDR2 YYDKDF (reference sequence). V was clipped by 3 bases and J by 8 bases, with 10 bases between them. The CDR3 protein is CATSRTVDGYTF. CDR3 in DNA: TGTGCCACCAGCAGGACAGTCGACGGCTACACCTTC.